Below are 2 T cell receptor beta chains sequenced from a single sample in a study of shared clonotypes between healthy human individuals. Data came from immunoSEQ multiplex PCR; TCRdb stores just in-frame clones and leaves some out. The table includes nearly 1 million clones, 60% to 85% detected once. Specimen: memory CD4+ T cells sorted from blood. This sample's subset: CD45RA-negative fraction. These receptor sequences come from a man younger than 35 in good health.

The genes are TRBV28 and TRBJ2-5; TRBD1 matches 7 bases. Germline CDR1 reads MDHEN; CDR2 reads SYDVKM. The ends lost 5 bases at V and 6 bases at J; junction bases unmatched: 12. The CDR3 spans 15 residues. DNA of the CDR3: TGTGCCAGCAGTGGGACCTCGGACAGGAGACAGACCCAGTACTTC. It codes for CASSGTSDRRQTQYF. The full variable domain, its missing parts supplied by reference TRBV28 and TRBJ2-5, is DVKVTQSSRYLVKRTGEKVFLECVQDMDHENMFWYRQDPGLGLRLIYFSYDVKMKEKGDIPEGYSVSREKKERFSLILESASTNQTSMYLCASSGTSDRRQTQYFGPGTRLLVL.

The chain has TRBV23-1 and TRBJ2-7; D perhaps matches TRBD1 (6 bases). TRBV23-1 is treated as an ORF (open reading frame) with a function not yet certain. CDR3 length: 16 amino acids. The V gene lost 9 bases and the J gene lost 2 bases, with 23 bases spanning the gap. Here the CDR3 DNA reads TGCGCCAGGAAGACAGGACAAGTAACCAACGCCTACGAGCAGTACTTC. Translation: CARKTGQVTNAYEQYF.